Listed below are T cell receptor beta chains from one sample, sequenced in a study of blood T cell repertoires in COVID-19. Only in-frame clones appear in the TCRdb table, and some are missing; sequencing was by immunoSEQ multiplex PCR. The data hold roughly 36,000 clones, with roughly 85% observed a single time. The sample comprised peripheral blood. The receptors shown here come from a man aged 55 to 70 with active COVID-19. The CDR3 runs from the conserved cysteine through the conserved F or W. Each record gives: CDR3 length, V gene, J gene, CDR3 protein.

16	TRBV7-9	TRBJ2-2	CASSLGGQGIGGELFF
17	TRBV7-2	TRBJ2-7	CASSSSIVGGLSYEQYF
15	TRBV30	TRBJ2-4	CAWSEAGTPGRIQYF
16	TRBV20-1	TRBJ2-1	CSASFGLAGPYNEQFF
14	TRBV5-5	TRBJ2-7	CASSLYQGAGEQYF
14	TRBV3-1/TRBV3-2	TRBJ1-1	CASSQVQGRTEAFF
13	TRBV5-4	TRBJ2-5	CASSPAWGGTQYF
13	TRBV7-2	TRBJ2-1	CALASGNRYEQFF
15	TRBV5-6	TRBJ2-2	CASSYGLAETGELFF
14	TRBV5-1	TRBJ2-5	CASSPVLAGETQYF
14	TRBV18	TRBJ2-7	CASSPRDFSYEQYF
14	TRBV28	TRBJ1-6	CASSNPGQNSPLHF
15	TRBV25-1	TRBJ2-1	CASSAPGAWANEQFF
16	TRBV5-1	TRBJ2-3	CASSLRGSLTTDTQYF
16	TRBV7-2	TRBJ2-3	CASSLVPSRGLYTQYF
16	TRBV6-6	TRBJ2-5	CASRPGLAGVYETQYF
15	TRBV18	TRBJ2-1	CASSPTTSGVNEQFF
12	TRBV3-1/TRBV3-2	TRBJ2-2	CASSLQTGELFF
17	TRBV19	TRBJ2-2	CASSIVAGVRNTGELFF
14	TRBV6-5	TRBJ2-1	CASSPGLDYNEQFF
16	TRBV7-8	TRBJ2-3	CASSLAPSGNTDTQYF
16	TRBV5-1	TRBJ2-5	CASSRGTSGLSETQYF
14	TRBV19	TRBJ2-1	CASSRTGKYNEQFF
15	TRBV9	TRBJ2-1	CASSESGIAYNEQFF
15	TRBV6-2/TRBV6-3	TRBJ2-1	CASSRTSGRPNEQFF
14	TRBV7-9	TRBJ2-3	CASSLTGLSDTQYF
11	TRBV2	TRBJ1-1	CASSAMREAFF
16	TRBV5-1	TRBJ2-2	CASSLGEAWNTGELFF
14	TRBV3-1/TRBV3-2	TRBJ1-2	CASSQAGSNYGYTF
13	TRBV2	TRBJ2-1	CASRERSYNEQFF
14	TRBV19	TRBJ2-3	CASSPRTSTDTQYF
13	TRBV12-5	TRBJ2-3	CASSASGTDTQYF
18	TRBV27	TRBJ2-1	CASSRILPGTSLDNEQFF
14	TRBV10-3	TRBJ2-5	CAISESRVQETQYF
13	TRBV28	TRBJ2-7	CASRDGNSYEQYF
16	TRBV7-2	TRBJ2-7	CASSLGTSGRTYEQYF